Listed below are T cell receptor beta chains from one sample, sequenced in a study of cytomegalovirus exposure and HLA in healthy donors. The repertoire was sequenced with immunoSEQ multiplex PCR; TCRdb's copy has only in-frame clones and lacks some. The repertoire holds roughly 120,000 clones, with 15% as singletons. Sequencing used PBMCs. Receptors originate from a woman aged 18-35 years in good health and CMV-seronegative. Both conserved end residues are part of each CDR3. D genes are given only for firm matches. Expanded clones are given a class, and other clones once, few, many or no size at all.

d_gene | j_gene | v_gene | abundance | CDR3aa | CDR3nt
TRBD1 | TRBJ2-5 | TRBV27 | few | CATQRGQQYQETQYF | TGTGCCACCCAACGGGGACAGCAGTACCAAGAGACCCAGTACTTC
- | TRBJ2-1 | TRBV7-9 | - | CASTRPGVLVNEQFF | TGTGCCAGCACCCGACCGGGAGTATTGGTAAATGAGCAGTTCTTC
- | TRBJ1-6 | TRBV30 | few | CAWSVMRSPLHF | TGTGCCTGGAGTGTAATGCGTTCACCCCTCCACTTT
TRBD1 | TRBJ2-1 | TRBV29-1 | - | CSVRGGDYNEQFF | TGCAGCGTTAGAGGGGGCGACTACAATGAGCAGTTCTTC
- | TRBJ2-1 | TRBV9 | - | CASSLGGPWDNEQFF | TGTGCCAGCAGCCTGGGGGGACCTTGGGACAATGAGCAGTTCTTC
- | TRBJ2-7 | TRBV9 | - | CASSGRDSSSYEQYF | TGTGCCAGCAGCGGCCGGGACTCAAGCTCCTACGAGCAGTACTTC
- | TRBJ2-3 | TRBV2 | few | CASSEAGWTSTDTQYF | TGTGCCAGCAGTGAAGCGGGCTGGACTTCCACAGATACGCAGTATTTT
TRBD1 | TRBJ2-1 | TRBV6-5 | few | CASRGDRGRNEQFF | TGTGCCAGCAGGGGGGACAGGGGGCGAAATGAGCAGTTCTTC
- | TRBJ1-4 | TRBV28 | few | CASRNRGPNEKLFF | TGTGCCAGCAGAAACCGGGGTCCTAATGAAAAACTGTTTTTT
- | TRBJ1-1 | TRBV30 | - | CAWRGRQTDPGAFF | TGTGCCTGGAGAGGCAGACAGACTGACCCTGGGGCTTTCTTT
- | TRBJ2-2 | TRBV4-3 | - | CASSQVFNRGELFF | TGCGCCAGCAGCCAAGTTTTTAACAGGGGGGAGCTGTTTTTT
- | TRBJ2-4 | TRBV4-1 | few | CASSLRDTLGEDIQYF | TGCGCCAGCAGCCTCCGGGACACCCTAGGGGAAGACATTCAGTACTTC
- | TRBJ2-7 | TRBV6-5 | - | CASSYLGREPYEQYF | TGTGCCAGCAGTTACCTGGGCAGGGAACCCTACGAGCAGTACTTC
- | TRBJ2-1 | TRBV6-5 | - | CASSPVGFVDEQFF | TGTGCCAGCAGCCCCGTGGGCTTTGTGGATGAGCAGTTCTTC
TRBD1 | TRBJ1-4 | TRBV29-1 | - | CSAQTGGAGEKLFF | TGCAGCGCCCAAACAGGGGGCGCGGGAGAAAAACTGTTTTTT
- | TRBJ1-5 | TRBV29-1 | few | CSVEGRAGQPQHF | TGCAGCGTTGAGGGCAGGGCTGGTCAGCCCCAGCATTTT
TRBD1 | TRBJ1-2 | TRBV5-4 | - | CARTGTGYYGYTF | TGTGCCAGAACCGGGACAGGGTACTATGGCTACACCTTC
TRBD2 | TRBJ2-2 | TRBV27 | - | CASSSPSGRDAGELFF | TGTGCCAGCAGTTCACCTAGCGGGAGAGACGCCGGGGAGCTGTTTTTT
- | TRBJ2-2 | TRBV9 | - | CASSVAGTGELFF | TGTGCCAGCAGCGTAGCGGGGACCGGGGAGCTGTTTTTT
TRBD2 | TRBJ2-4 | TRBV5-6 | few | CASSLSREGLLAKNIQYF | TGTGCCAGCAGCCTGTCGCGGGAGGGACTATTAGCCAAAAACATTCAGTACTTC
TRBD1 | TRBJ2-7 | TRBV7-8 | - | CASSLARDREGWDEQYF | TGTGCCAGCAGCTTAGCGCGGGACAGGGAGGGGTGGGACGAGCAGTACTTC
- | TRBJ2-1 | TRBV9 | - | CASSRWGDEQFF | TGTGCCAGCAGCCGCTGGGGGGACGAGCAGTTCTTC
TRBD1 | TRBJ1-2 | TRBV5-1 | few | CASSLTGGDFNGYTF | TGCGCCAGCAGCTTGACAGGGGGCGATTTCAATGGCTACACCTTC
- | TRBJ1-1 | TRBV19 | - | CASRYRQSNTEAFF | TGTGCCAGTAGGTACCGACAGTCGAACACTGAAGCTTTCTTT
TRBD1 | TRBJ1-1 | TRBV14 | - | CASSQSGQGGTEAFF | TGTGCCAGCAGCCAATCCGGACAGGGGGGAACTGAAGCTTTCTTT
- | TRBJ1-2 | TRBV7-2 | - | CASSFEVRDYGYTF | TGTGCCAGCAGCTTTGAGGTCAGAGACTATGGCTACACCTTC
- | TRBJ2-1 | TRBV15 | - | CATRRGSSYNEQFF | TGTGCCACCAGGAGAGGGAGCTCCTACAATGAGCAGTTCTTC
- | TRBJ1-5 | TRBV30 | - | CAWSTSSGQPQHF | TGTGCCTGGAGTACTAGCTCGGGTCAGCCCCAGCATTTT
TRBD1 | TRBJ1-6 | TRBV19 | few | CASSTGDRGNSPLHF | TGTGCCAGTAGTACCGGGGACAGGGGTAATTCACCCCTCCACTTT
- | TRBJ2-1 | TRBV2 | - | CASSRGGSGFSFLNEQFF | TGTGCCAGCAGCAGAGGGGGTAGCGGGTTCAGTTTTTTGAATGAGCAGTTCTTC
- | TRBJ1-3 | TRBV7-8 | - | CASTPGGGENTIYF | TGTGCCAGCACCCCCGGCGGGGGGGAAAACACCATATATTTT
- | TRBJ2-3 | TRBV30 | few | CAWRNKGGDTQYF | TGTGCCTGGAGGAACAAAGGCGGAGATACGCAGTATTTT
- | TRBJ2-3 | TRBV28 | - | CASSLGSASVTDTQYF | TGTGCCAGCAGTTTAGGTAGCGCTTCGGTAACAGATACGCAGTATTTT
- | TRBJ1-2 | TRBV27 | - | CASSPAAPEGYTF | TGTGCCAGCAGCCCCGCGGCCCCAGAAGGCTACACCTTC
TRBD1 | TRBJ1-2 | TRBV29-1 | - | CSAFGGLDRDYGYTF | TGCAGCGCCTTTGGCGGATTGGACAGGGACTATGGCTACACCTTC
- | TRBJ2-3 | TRBV29-1 | - | CSVEDLDSGTDTQYF | TGCAGCGTTGAAGATCTTGACAGCGGCACAGATACGCAGTATTTT
TRBD1 | TRBJ1-2 | TRBV10-1 | - | CATPGGGEFYGYTF | TGCGCCACCCCTGGAGGGGGCGAGTTCTATGGCTACACCTTC
- | TRBJ2-5 | TRBV30 | few | CAWSVAQETQYF | TGTGCCTGGAGTGTAGCCCAAGAGACCCAGTACTTC
TRBD1 | TRBJ2-3 | TRBV28 | - | CASSFRFANRGPDTQYF | TGTGCCAGCAGTTTCCGGTTCGCTAACAGGGGTCCAGATACGCAGTATTTT
TRBD1 | TRBJ1-1 | TRBV19 | - | CASMWDRGGTEAFF | TGTGCCAGTATGTGGGACAGGGGGGGCACTGAAGCTTTCTTT
TRBD2 | TRBJ2-3 | TRBV6-5 | few | CASSPGLGTDTQYF | TGTGCCAGCAGTCCGGGACTAGGTACAGATACGCAGTATTTT
- | TRBJ1-5 | TRBV2 | - | CASRAPNQPQHF | TGTGCCAGCAGGGCCCCTAATCAGCCCCAGCATTTT
- | TRBJ1-4 | TRBV28 | - | CASSSPGDRKLFF | TGTGCCAGCAGTTCCCCCGGAGACAGAAAACTGTTTTTT
- | TRBJ1-2 | TRBV15 | - | CATSGRGYGYTF | TGTGCCACCAGCGGCCGGGGATATGGCTACACCTTC
- | TRBJ1-1 | TRBV4-3 | few | CASSQAWAQQGGTTEAFF | TGCGCCAGCAGCCAAGCCTGGGCCCAGCAGGGAGGAACCACTGAAGCTTTCTTT
- | TRBJ2-2 | TRBV15 | few | CATSRRPPNTGELFF | TGTGCCACCAGCAGGAGGCCACCGAACACCGGGGAGCTGTTTTTT
- | TRBJ2-1 | TRBV2 | - | CASKRLAISNEQFF | TGTGCCAGCAAACGGCTAGCGATATCAAATGAGCAGTTCTTC
TRBD2 | TRBJ2-1 | TRBV15 | - | CATRGTSGYNEQFF | TGTGCCACCAGAGGGACTAGCGGTTACAATGAGCAGTTCTTC
- | TRBJ1-2 | TRBV30 | few | CAWSVRNRFDSSYTF | TGTGCCTGGAGTGTAAGAAACAGGTTTGATTCAAGCTACACCTTC